The entry below gives a single T cell receptor beta chain sequence along with its context. The data derive from a study of PD-L1 blockade in urothelial cancer. Across the study: Analysis of blood occurred 3 weeks (second dose) and 6 weeks after treatment start. Reported median T cell count for blood samples was more than 140,000.

Some clones are missing from TCRdb's copy, which holds only in-frame ones; the method was immunoSEQ multiplex PCR. Here the sample spans about 82,000 clones, 75% to 90% being singletons. Per the germline V gene, CDR1 is SGHVS and CDR2 is FQNEAQ. The V end lost 1 base, the J end lost 3 bases, and 9 bases lay between the germline ends. CDR3 length equals 14 residues. The receptor was isolated from a woman in her 70s with urothelial cancer. Sequences were derived from PBMCs, sampled around atezolizumab (anti-PD-L1) treatment. The chain is built from TRBV7-8 and TRBJ1-1; no clear D. For the CDR3, the DNA is TGTGCCAGCAGCTTAGGAAGGAGGTACACTGAAGCTTTCTTT. Its translation: CASSLGRRYTEAFF.